The subject of this entry is one T cell receptor beta chain. Its specificity is unknown. Amplification used 60 Vbeta primers and 13 Jbeta primers. TCRdb's copy holds only in-frame clones and misses some; the assay was immunoSEQ multiplex PCR. This table has under 200,000 clones, roughly 70% appearing once. This record belongs to a study of cytomegalovirus exposure and HLA in healthy donors. Findings and caveats of the study: For TCR beta chains, V- and J-gene trimming was later linked to a missense DCLRE1C variant. From TCR beta sequences, most subjects' HLA-A and HLA-B alleles were reportedly predicted accurately. Per published reports, the classifier diagnosed cytomegalovirus status with high specificity and sensitivity.

This CDR3 is built from 14 residues. Trimming took off 4 bases at V and 0 bases at J, with 9 bases between the two ends. Germline-derived CDR1 and CDR2 are MNHEY and SMNVEV (reference sequence). The sequence was collected from a woman between 40 and 55 years old in good health and CMV-seropositive. The chain is built from TRBV27 and TRBJ2-5; D gene unclear. The source material was PBMCs. Written as DNA, the CDR3 is TGTGCCAGCAGTTCAGGAAGGTACCAAGAGACCCAGTACTTC. As protein: CASSSGRYQETQYF.